The next 30 T cell receptor beta chains were all read from a single sample in a study of blood T cell repertoires in COVID-19. Clones were sequenced by immunoSEQ multiplex PCR, and TCRdb holds only the in-frame ones, with some missing. Among fewer than 400,000 clones listed, 80% to 90% were seen once. The specimen sequenced was PBMCs or T cells enriched from blood (not recorded which). All receptors derive from a man aged 30 to 39 who had recovered from COVID-19.

This chain uses TRBV27 with TRBJ2-7, with D perhaps TRBD1 (6 bases). Per the germline V gene, CDR1 is MNHEY and CDR2 is SMNVEV (reference sequence). V lost 3 bases and J 4 bases, leaving 10 bases between the germline ends. The CDR3 totals 13 residues. The CDR3 DNA is TGTGCCAGCAGTTTCGGACAGCCTTACGAGCAGTACTTC. This sequence encodes CASSFGQPYEQYF.

The chain combines TRBV3-1 (or the pseudogene TRBV3-2) with TRBJ1-4; D is possibly TRBD1 (5 bases). From germline, CDR1 is LGHDT and CDR2 YNNKEL (reference sequence). This CDR3 contains 18 residues. The germline V and J ends were trimmed by 4 bases and 4 bases, with 22 bases remaining between them. In nucleotides, the CDR3 is TGTGCCAGCAGCCCCCTCCCGCCGCAAGGGGCCCTTAATGAAAAACTGTTTTTT. This encodes CASSPLPPQGALNEKLFF.

The V and J genes are TRBV5-4 and TRBJ2-5; the D is unclear. This CDR3 has 12 amino acids. V was pared by 4 bases and J by 3 bases, with 7 bases between. CDR1 and CDR2 from the germline V gene are SGHNT and YYREEE (reference sequence). The CDR3 nucleotides are TGTGCCAGCAGCCCAAACAAAGAGACCCAGTACTTC. Protein product: CASSPNKETQYF.

Only a few counts were recorded for this clone. The chain recombines TRBV3-1 (or the pseudogene TRBV3-2) with TRBJ1-2; 8 bases are shared with TRBD1. CDR1 is LGHDT, CDR2 YNNKEL, per germline (reference sequence). V shed 4 bases and J 5 bases; nucleotides not matched to a gene: 6. The CDR3 spans 14 residues. The CDR3 spells CASSRVQGAYGYTF. The CDR3 DNA reads TGTGCCAGCAGCCGAGTTCAGGGGGCGTATGGCTACACCTTC.

V gene TRBV5-1 combines with J gene TRBJ1-1; possible D gene TRBD1, 5 bases. From germline, CDR1 is SGHRS and CDR2 YFSETQ. This CDR3 region has 13 residues. Deletions cut 5 bases from V and 4 bases from J, with 12 bases between. The CDR3 DNA follows: TGCGCCAGCAGTAGGGGATCCTTCACTGAAGCTTTCTTT. Amino acids: CASSRGSFTEAFF.

V and J are TRBV9 and TRBJ2-1; TRBD1 agrees at 9 bases. The CDR3 spans 15 residues. V shed 3 bases and J 10 bases; nucleotides not matched to a gene: 11. CDR1 and CDR2 from the germline V gene are SGDLS and YYNGEE. The DNA for the CDR3 is TGTGCCAGCAGCGCCACGGGACAGGGCCTTGGAGAGCAGTTCTTC. It specifies CASSATGQGLGEQFF.

The chain employs TRBV5-6 and TRBJ1-6, with 7 bases that match TRBD1. The trim removed 0 bases at V and 8 bases at J, leaving 8 bases unmatched. The CDR3 is made up of 16 amino acids. Per the germline V gene, CDR1 is SGHDT and CDR2 is YYEEEE. The CDR3: CASSLDGTDSYSPLHF. The CDR3 DNA is TGTGCCAGCAGCTTGGACGGGACAGATAGTTATTCACCCCTCCACTTT.

CDR3 loop: CASSPGQGDYEQYF. Written as DNA, the CDR3 is TGTGCCAGCAGTCCGGGACAGGGGGACTACGAGCAGTACTTC. The gene calls are TRBV6-5 and TRBJ2-7; 11 positions agree with TRBD1. The germline CDR1 and CDR2 sequences are MNHEY and SVGAGI. The CDR3 is made up of 14 amino acids. V lost 5 bases, J lost 3 bases, and 3 bases stayed unmatched.

The chain uses TRBV28 and TRBJ1-5, with 7 bases aligning to TRBD1. Germline-derived CDR1 and CDR2 are MDHEN and SYDVKM. V dropped 7 bases and J dropped 4; count of bases not matched to a gene: 4. This CDR3 comprises 13 residues. The CDR3 DNA is TGTGCCAGCAAAGGGGGCCCGAATCAGCCCCAGCATTTT. Its protein is CASKGGPNQPQHF.

This rearrangement joins TRBV9 to TRBJ1-1; no firm D call. The CDR3 runs 15 residues. V lost 4 bases to trimming and J lost 4 bases, with 17 bases between them. Germline CDR1 and CDR2: SGDLS and YYNGEE. CDR3 sequence (DNA): TGTGCCAGCAGCCCACCCCAGAGGGAGGGCACTGAAGCTTTCTTT. The encoded protein is CASSPPQREGTEAFF.

The rearrangement joins TRBV7-3 to TRBJ1-3; tentatively, D is TRBD1 (5 bases). Germline V CDR1 and CDR2: SGHTA, FQGTGA. The CDR3 totals 15 residues. V shed 2 bases and J shed 4 bases, with 12 bases lying between them. The CDR3 here is CASSLLGGSGNTIYF. CDR3 sequence (DNA): TGTGCCAGCAGCTTATTGGGGGGGTCCGGAAACACCATATATTTT.

V gene TRBV28 combines with J gene TRBJ1-1, with D unclear. Deletions cut 8 bases from V and 6 bases from J, with 7 bases between. Germline CDR1 reads MDHEN; CDR2 reads SYDVKM. CDR3 length: 10 residues. DNA of the CDR3: TGTGCCAGCCACGGGGCTGAAGCTTTCTTT. Amino acid sequence: CASHGAEAFF. Full variable domain (rest looked up from reference TRBV28 and TRBJ1-1): DVKVTQSSRYLVKRTGEKVFLECVQDMDHENMFWYRQDPGLGLRLIYFSYDVKMKEKGDIPEGYSVSREKKERFSLILESASTNQTSMYLCASHGAEAFFGQGTRLTVV.

The chain couples TRBV10-2 to TRBJ1-2; 7 bases match TRBD1. The CDR3 consists of 16 residues. V gave up 2 bases and J gave up 1 base; unmatched junction bases: 7. The germline CDR1 and CDR2 sequences are WSHSY and SAAADI. Written as DNA, the CDR3 is TGCGCCAGCAGTGAGCACAGGGACAGCCTTAACTATGGCTACACCTTC. Residues: CASSEHRDSLNYGYTF.

This chain links TRBV21-1 with TRBJ1-5; the table's D call TRBD1 went unverified against the DNA. TRBV21-1 is a listed pseudogene. The CDR3 spans 13 residues. In nucleotides, the CDR3 is TGTGCCAGCTATGGGGGCTTAAGACAGCCCCAGCATTTT. Its translation: CASYGGLRQPQHF.

The table lists this clone with a count of one. The chain couples TRBV20-1 to TRBJ2-5; D might be TRBD2 (5 bases). This CDR3 has 15 amino acids. Germline values: CDR1 DFQATT, CDR2 SNEGSKA (reference sequence). Trimming took 3 bases from V and 5 from J, leaving 19 bases between them. CDR3: CSASPPRAEKETQYF. The CDR3 DNA sequence: TGCAGTGCTAGTCCGCCGCGGGCCGAAAAGGAGACCCAGTACTTC.

The chain's CDR3 is CASSPNGQENSPLHF. The CDR3 bases are TGTGCCAGCTCACCAAACGGACAGGAAAATTCACCCCTCCACTTT. The J gene is TRBJ1-6, the V gene TRBV18, with 7 bases identical to TRBD1. V lost 2 bases, J lost 7 bases, and 5 bases stayed unmatched. In germline, CDR1 is KGHSH, CDR2 LQKENI. The CDR3 totals 15 residues. The whole variable domain, filled in from reference TRBV18 and TRBJ1-6, reads NAGVMQNPRHLVRRRGQEARLRCSPMKGHSHVYWYRQLPEEGLKFMVYLQKENIIDESGMPKERFSAEFPKEGPSILRIQQVVRGDSAAYFCASSPNGQENSPLHFGNGTRLTVT.

This clone was seen a handful of times. The chain employs TRBV29-1 and TRBJ2-7, with TRBD2 identical over 8 bases. Trimming at V came to 2 bases and at J to 6 bases, leaving 6 bases not matched to a gene. CDR1 SQVTM and CDR2 ANQGSEA come from the germline V gene. This CDR3 comprises 13 residues. The CDR3 DNA sequence: TGCAGCGTTGAATCCGGGAGGGGGGGCGAGCAGTACTTC. Protein sequence: CSVESGRGGEQYF.

This chain uses TRBV5-6 with TRBJ2-6; D call uncertain. Germline values: CDR1 SGHDT, CDR2 YYEEEE. V was cut by 0 bases and J by 1 base, with 5 bases left in between. The CDR3 consists of 15 residues. This CDR3 reads CASSLVPSGANVLTF. CDR3 sequence (DNA): TGTGCCAGCAGCTTGGTCCCGTCTGGGGCCAACGTCCTGACTTTC.

The chain couples TRBV28 to TRBJ1-2; tentative D call: TRBD1 (5 bases). The V end was cut by 2 bases, the J end by 8 bases, with 15 bases between. This CDR3 has 14 amino acids. The germline CDR1 and CDR2 sequences are MDHEN and SYDVKM. The CDR3 loop is CASSLGAGSRGYTF. The CDR3 DNA follows: TGTGCCAGCAGTTTAGGGGCAGGGTCGAGAGGCTACACCTTC.

This CDR3 reads CASSVQGGGLNIQYF. Here the CDR3 DNA reads TGTGCCAGCAGCGTACAAGGGGGAGGGCTAAACATTCAGTACTTC. J is TRBJ2-4 and V is TRBV2, with D possibly being TRBD2 (7 bases). V dropped 6 bases and J dropped 6 bases, with 18 bases sitting between them. Germline V gene lookup returns CDR1 SNHLY and CDR2 FYNNEI. This CDR3 is 15 amino acids long.

This clone has just a few counts. This chain connects TRBV6-5 to TRBJ1-2; D is unclear. CDR1 is MNHEY and CDR2 is SVGAGI in the germline V gene. Trimming removed 2 bases at V and 0 bases at J, with 13 bases between. The CDR3 length is 16 residues. Here the CDR3 DNA reads TGTGCCAGCAGTTACGGAGGAACAACGCCTAACTATGGCTACACCTTC. This encodes CASSYGGTTPNYGYTF.

This chain connects TRBV11-2 to TRBJ2-1; 9 nucleotides agree with TRBD1. V trimming: 1 base; J trimming: 2 bases; junction bases outside the gene matches: 0. The CDR3 is 15 amino acids. In germline, CDR1 is SGHAT, CDR2 FQNNGV. The CDR3 here is CASSLGDRAYNEQFF. The CDR3 coding sequence is TGTGCCAGCAGCTTAGGGGACAGGGCCTACAATGAGCAGTTCTTC.

This chain links TRBV19 with TRBJ2-1; 7 nucleotides align to TRBD2. Trimming removed 0 bases from V and 2 bases from J; junction bases left unmatched: 4. This CDR3 has 16 amino acids. Germline values: CDR1 LNHDA, CDR2 SQIVND (reference sequence). The CDR3 loop is CASSIDRGVAYNEQFF. CDR3 coding DNA: TGTGCCAGTAGTATAGATCGGGGGGTTGCCTACAATGAGCAGTTCTTC.

The chain recombines TRBV5-5 with TRBJ1-6; TRBD1 aligns across 7 bases. The CDR3 is made up of 15 amino acids. J gave up 8 bases and V 4 bases, and 9 bases lay outside the gene matches. CDR1 and CDR2 (germline): SGHKS, YYEKEE (reference sequence). The CDR3 reads CASSITGAGDSPLHF. DNA of the CDR3: TGTGCCAGCAGCATAACAGGGGCCGGGGATTCACCCCTCCACTTT.

The CDR3 loop reads CASSTQGGYEQYF. CDR3 coding DNA: TGTGCCAGCAGTACACAGGGGGGCTACGAGCAGTACTTC. V is TRBV7-3 and J is TRBJ2-7, with 8 nucleotides matching TRBD1. V lost 6 bases and J lost 3; bases outside the gene matches: 4. Germline CDR1 SGHTA, CDR2 FQGTGA. This CDR3 region has 13 residues.

The chain couples TRBV29-1 to TRBJ2-3; 7 bases align to TRBD2. V was clipped by 4 bases and J by 1 base; unmatched bases: 8. Germline V gene data show CDR1 as SQVTM and CDR2 as ANQGSEA. The CDR3 spans 15 residues. The CDR3, as DNA: TGCAGCGTTGGAGCGAGCGGGGCGCGCACAGATACGCAGTATTTT. It translates to CSVGASGARTDTQYF.

This rearrangement joins TRBV6-5 to TRBJ1-2; 7 nucleotides line up with TRBD1. This CDR3 has 13 amino acids. The trim removed 4 bases at V and 8 bases at J, leaving 7 bases unmatched. Germline V gene lookup returns CDR1 MNHEY and CDR2 SVGAGI. As DNA, the CDR3 is TGTGCCAGCAGTTCTACAGGGGTTGAAGGCTACACCTTC. Its translation is CASSSTGVEGYTF.

The J gene is TRBJ1-3, the V gene TRBV5-5; TRBD1 might be the D (5 bases). CDR3 length equals 14 residues. Per the germline V gene, CDR1 is SGHKS and CDR2 is YYEKEE (reference sequence). With 0 bases removed from V and 5 bases from J, the gap between germline ends came to 9 bases. CDR3 coding DNA: TGTGCCAGCAGCTTGGTAGCAGGGAGAAACACCATATATTTT. This translates into CASSLVAGRNTIYF.

This clone was seen a few times. CDR3 loop: CASSVGTVGGNTIYF. In DNA form, the CDR3 reads TGTGCCAGCAGCGTAGGGACAGTTGGTGGAAACACCATATATTTT. This rearrangement joins TRBV9 to TRBJ1-3, with D possibly being TRBD1 (6 bases). Germline CDR1 and CDR2: SGDLS and YYNGEE. Trimming removed 0 bases from V and 3 bases from J, with 10 bases in between. This CDR3 has 15 amino acids. The variable domain in full, with the rest retrieved from reference TRBV9 and TRBJ1-3, is DSGVTQTPKHLITATGQRVTLRCSPRSGDLSVYWYQQSLDQGLQFLIQYYNGEERAKGNILERFSAQQFPDLHSELNLSSLELGDSALYFCASSVGTVGGNTIYFGEGSWLTVV.

This clone occurred once. The chain links TRBV5-4 to TRBJ2-3; 9 bases line up with TRBD2. The length of the CDR3 is 17 residues. The J segment lost 3 bases and the V segment lost 4 bases, leaving 12 bases of the junction unmatched. Germline V gene sequence: CDR1 SGHNT, CDR2 YYREEE (reference sequence). The DNA for the CDR3 is TGTGCCAGCAGCCCCGGGGGGGATAGCGGGGGAACAGATACGCAGTATTTT. Translation gives CASSPGGDSGGTDTQYF.